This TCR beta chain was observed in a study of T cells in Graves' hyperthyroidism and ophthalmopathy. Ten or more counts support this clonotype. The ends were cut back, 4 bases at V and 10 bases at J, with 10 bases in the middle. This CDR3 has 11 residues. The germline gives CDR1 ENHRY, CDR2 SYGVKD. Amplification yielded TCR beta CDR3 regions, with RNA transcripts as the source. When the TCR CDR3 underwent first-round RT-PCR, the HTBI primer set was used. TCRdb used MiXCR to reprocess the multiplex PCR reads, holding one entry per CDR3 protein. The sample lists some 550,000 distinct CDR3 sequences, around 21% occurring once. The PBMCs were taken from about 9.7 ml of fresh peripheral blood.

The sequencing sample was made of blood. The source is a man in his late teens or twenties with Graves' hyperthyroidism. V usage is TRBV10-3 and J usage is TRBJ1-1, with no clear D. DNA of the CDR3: TGTGCCATCAGTGGCCCGGAGGGAGCTTTCTTT. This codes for CAISGPEGAFF.